This T cell receptor (beta chain) was profiled in a study of shared clonotypes between healthy human individuals. Study outcomes and limitations: Larger estimated richness was generally recorded for naive subsets relative to memory subsets.

CD8 cells classed as naive were CD45RO-negative and positively selected for CCR7, excluding terminally differentiated effector memory CD45RA+ cells. This clone was seen only a few times. Its antigen is unknown. Assay used: immunoSEQ multiplex PCR; TCRdb lists only in-frame clones, some missing. The table records about 2.1 million clones, roughly 93% of them present only once. Specimen: naive CD8+ T cells from PBMCs. The receptor was isolated from a man aged 18-30 years in good health. Some clones in this sample may be carry-over from other donors' samples.

In DNA form, the CDR3 reads TGTGCCAGCAGCTATGACAGGGCACGGGTTGGTGCTTTCTTT. Translated: CASSYDRARVGAFF. The chain links TRBV7-9 to TRBJ1-1, with 7 bases that match TRBD1. The CDR3 covers 14 residues. V was clipped by 4 bases and J by 11 bases; unmatched bases: 13. Germline V gene data show CDR1 as SEHNR and CDR2 as FQNEAQ (reference sequence).